This TCR beta chain was identified in a study of cytomegalovirus exposure and HLA in healthy donors. CDR3 size: 14 residues. Germline V gene data show CDR1 as WNHNN and CDR2 as SYGVQD (reference sequence). Trimming took 4 bases from V and 1 from J, leaving 7 bases between them. Both 60 Vbeta primers and 13 Jbeta primers went into the PCR. The table came from immunoSEQ multiplex PCR; TCRdb's copy has only in-frame clones and leaves some out. This table holds around 200,000 clones, around nine tenths found once. This TCR was sampled from a woman under 30 in good health and CMV-seronegative. Material: PBMCs. This chain connects TRBV10-1 to TRBJ2-2; no clear D gene. The CDR3 protein is CASSARLNTGELFF. The DNA of the CDR3 is TGCGCCAGCAGTGCACGACTGAACACCGGGGAGCTGTTTTTT.